This TCR beta chain was identified in a study of T cells in Graves' hyperthyroidism and ophthalmopathy. As for the study in general: Prior to any treatment, at the point of initial diagnosis, peripheral blood was collected.

V shed 6 bases and J shed 0 bases, with 23 bases lying between them. The V gene's germline CDR1 is LNHDA and CDR2 SQIVND (reference sequence). The CDR3 spans 18 residues. The study's findings and limits: A model of 13 V-J pairs discriminated ophthalmopathy from stable hyperthyroidism. Most clonotypes expanded in thyroid above 0.001 were likewise present in blood.

Each patient was aged 18 to 65 and had newly diagnosed hyperthyroidism of under 2 months' duration. This clonotype was seen more than once but under ten times. Its antigen is not known. TCR beta CDR3 sequences were amplified from RNA transcripts. Carried out on the TCR CDR3, a first-round RT-PCR used the HTBI primer set. TCRdb reprocessed the multiplex PCR reads with MiXCR, giving one entry per CDR3 protein. This table has 300,000 to 400,000 distinct CDR3 sequences, around a sixth appearing once. The clonotype originates from a woman aged 45-59 years with Graves' hyperthyroidism. Sequenced sample: blood. The chain employs TRBV19 and TRBJ1-1; D is uncertain. Here the CDR3 DNA reads TGTGCCAGTAGAAGAATTCTCGGCAACGGACTTATGAACACTGAAGCTTTCTTT. Amino acids: CASRRILGNGLMNTEAFF.